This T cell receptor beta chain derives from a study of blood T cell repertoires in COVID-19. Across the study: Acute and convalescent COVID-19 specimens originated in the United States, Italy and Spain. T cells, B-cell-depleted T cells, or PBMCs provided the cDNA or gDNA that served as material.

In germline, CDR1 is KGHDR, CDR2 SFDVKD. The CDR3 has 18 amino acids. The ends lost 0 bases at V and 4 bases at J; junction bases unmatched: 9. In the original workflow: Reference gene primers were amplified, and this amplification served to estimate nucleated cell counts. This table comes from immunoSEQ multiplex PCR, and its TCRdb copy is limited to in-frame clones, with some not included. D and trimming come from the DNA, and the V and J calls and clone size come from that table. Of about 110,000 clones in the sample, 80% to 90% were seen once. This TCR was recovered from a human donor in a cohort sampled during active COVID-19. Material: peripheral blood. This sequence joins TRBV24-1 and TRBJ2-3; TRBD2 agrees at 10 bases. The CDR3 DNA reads TGTGCCACCAGTGATTTGGGGTGGCTAGCGGGAGATCCAGATACGCAGTATTTT. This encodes CATSDLGWLAGDPDTQYF.